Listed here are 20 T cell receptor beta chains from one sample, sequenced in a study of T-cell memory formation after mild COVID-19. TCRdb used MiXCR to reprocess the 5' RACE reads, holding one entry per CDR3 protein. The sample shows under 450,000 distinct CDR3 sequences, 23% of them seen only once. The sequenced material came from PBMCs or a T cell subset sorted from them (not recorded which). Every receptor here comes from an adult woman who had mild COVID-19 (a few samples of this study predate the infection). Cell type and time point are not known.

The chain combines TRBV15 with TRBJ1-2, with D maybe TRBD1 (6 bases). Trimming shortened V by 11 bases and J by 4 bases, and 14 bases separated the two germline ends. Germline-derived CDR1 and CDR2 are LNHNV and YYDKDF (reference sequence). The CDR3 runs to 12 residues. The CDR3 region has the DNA TGTGCCTCCCAGGACAGATTCTATGGCTACACCTTC. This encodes CASQDRFYGYTF.

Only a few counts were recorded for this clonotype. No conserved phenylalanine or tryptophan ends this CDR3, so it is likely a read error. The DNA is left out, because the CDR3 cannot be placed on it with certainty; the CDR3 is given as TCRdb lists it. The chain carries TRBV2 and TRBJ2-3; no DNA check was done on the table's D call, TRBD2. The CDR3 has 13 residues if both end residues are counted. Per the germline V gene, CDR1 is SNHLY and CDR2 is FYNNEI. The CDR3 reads CASSGLGLQEKRV.

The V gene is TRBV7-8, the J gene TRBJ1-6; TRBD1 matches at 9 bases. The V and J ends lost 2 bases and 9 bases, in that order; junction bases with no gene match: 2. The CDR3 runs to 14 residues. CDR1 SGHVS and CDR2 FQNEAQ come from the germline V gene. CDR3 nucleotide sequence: TGTGCCAGCAGCTTACCGGGACAGGGTTCACCCCTCCACTTT. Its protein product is CASSLPGQGSPLHF.

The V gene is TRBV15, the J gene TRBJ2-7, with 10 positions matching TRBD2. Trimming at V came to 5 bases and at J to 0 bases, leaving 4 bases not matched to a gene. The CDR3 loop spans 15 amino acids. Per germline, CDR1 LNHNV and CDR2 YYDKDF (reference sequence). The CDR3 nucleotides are TGTGCCACCAGCTTTAGCGGGGGGTCCTCCTACGAGCAGTACTTC. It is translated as CATSFSGGSSYEQYF.

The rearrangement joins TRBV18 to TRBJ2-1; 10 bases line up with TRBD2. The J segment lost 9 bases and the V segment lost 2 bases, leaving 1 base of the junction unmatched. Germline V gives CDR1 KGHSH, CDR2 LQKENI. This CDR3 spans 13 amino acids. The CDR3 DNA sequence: TGTGCCAGCTCACCAAGCGGGGGGGCTGAGCAGTTCTTC. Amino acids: CASSPSGGAEQFF.

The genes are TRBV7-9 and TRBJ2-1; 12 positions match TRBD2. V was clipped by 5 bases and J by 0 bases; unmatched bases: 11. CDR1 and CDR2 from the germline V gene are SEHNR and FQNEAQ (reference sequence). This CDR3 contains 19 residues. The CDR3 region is CASSRRLAGAPSSYNEQFF. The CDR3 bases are TGTGCCAGCAGCCGACGACTAGCGGGGGCCCCGAGCTCCTACAATGAGCAGTTCTTC.

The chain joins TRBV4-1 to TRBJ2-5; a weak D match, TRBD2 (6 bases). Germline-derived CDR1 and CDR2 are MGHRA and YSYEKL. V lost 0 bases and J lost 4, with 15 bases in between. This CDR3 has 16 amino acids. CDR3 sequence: CASSQDWGGTGETQYF. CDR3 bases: TGCGCCAGCAGCCAAGATTGGGGCGGGACTGGAGAGACCCAGTACTTC.

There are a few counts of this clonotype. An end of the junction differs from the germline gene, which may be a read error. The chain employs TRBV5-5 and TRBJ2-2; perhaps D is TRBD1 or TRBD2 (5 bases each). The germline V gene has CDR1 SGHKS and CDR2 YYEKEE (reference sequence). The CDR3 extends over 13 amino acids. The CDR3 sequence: CASTLGRTGELFF. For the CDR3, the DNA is TGTGCCAGCACCTTGGGACGGACCGGGGAGCTGTTTTTT.

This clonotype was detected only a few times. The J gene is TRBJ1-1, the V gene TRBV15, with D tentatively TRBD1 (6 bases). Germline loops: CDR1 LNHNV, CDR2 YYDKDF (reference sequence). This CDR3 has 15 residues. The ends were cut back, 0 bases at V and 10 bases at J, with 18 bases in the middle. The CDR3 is CATSRDILGSGAAFF. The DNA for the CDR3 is TGTGCCACCAGCAGAGATATCTTGGGATCAGGGGCAGCTTTCTTT.

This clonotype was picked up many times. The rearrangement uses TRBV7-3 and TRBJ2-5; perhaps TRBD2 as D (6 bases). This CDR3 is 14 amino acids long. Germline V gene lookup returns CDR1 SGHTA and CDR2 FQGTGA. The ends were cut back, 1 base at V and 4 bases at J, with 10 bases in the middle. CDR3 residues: CASSLNSGGETQYF. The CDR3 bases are TGTGCCAGCAGCTTAAATTCCGGGGGAGAGACCCAGTACTTC. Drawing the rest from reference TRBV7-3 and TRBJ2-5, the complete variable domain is GAGVSQTPSNKVTEKGKYVELRCDPISGHTALYWYRQSLGQGPEFLIYFQGTGAADDSGLPNDRFFAVRPEGSVSTLKIQRTERGDSAVYLCASSLNSGGETQYFGPGTRLLVL.

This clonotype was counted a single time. In DNA form, the CDR3 reads TGCGCCAGCAGCCGGGTCCTAATAGCGGAACAGTACTTC. It translates to CASSRVLIAEQYF. The chain employs TRBV4-3 and TRBJ2-7; possible D gene TRBD2, 6 bases. CDR3 length: 13 amino acids. Trimming removed 4 bases at V and 10 bases at J, with 17 bases between. In germline, CDR1 is LGHNA, CDR2 YSLEER.

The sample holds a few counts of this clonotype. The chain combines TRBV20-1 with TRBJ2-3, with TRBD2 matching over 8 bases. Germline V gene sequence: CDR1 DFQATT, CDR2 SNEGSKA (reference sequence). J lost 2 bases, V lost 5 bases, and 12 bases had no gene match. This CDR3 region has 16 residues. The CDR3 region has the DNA TGCAGTGCTGGAAAGACGGGGGGGCTCGTCACAGATACGCAGTATTTT. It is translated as CSAGKTGGLVTDTQYF.

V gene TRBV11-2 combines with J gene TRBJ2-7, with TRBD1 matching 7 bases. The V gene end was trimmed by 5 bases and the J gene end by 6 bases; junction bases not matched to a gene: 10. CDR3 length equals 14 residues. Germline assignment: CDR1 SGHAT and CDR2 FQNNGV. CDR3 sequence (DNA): TGTGCCAGCAGCCCCAGCAAGTCAGGGGGCGAGCAGTACTTC. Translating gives CASSPSKSGGEQYF.

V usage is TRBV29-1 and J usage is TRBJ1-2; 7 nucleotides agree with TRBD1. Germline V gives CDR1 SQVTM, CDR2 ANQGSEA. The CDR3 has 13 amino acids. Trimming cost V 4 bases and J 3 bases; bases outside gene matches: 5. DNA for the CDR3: TGCAGCGTTGTTTTAGGGGGCGACTATGGCTACACCTTC. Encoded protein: CSVVLGGDYGYTF.

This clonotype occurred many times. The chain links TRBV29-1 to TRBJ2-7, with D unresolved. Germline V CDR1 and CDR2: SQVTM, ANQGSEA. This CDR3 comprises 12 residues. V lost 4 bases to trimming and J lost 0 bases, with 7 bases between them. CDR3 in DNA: TGCAGCGTTGCTGTGGTCTCCTACGAGCAGTACTTC. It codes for CSVAVVSYEQYF.

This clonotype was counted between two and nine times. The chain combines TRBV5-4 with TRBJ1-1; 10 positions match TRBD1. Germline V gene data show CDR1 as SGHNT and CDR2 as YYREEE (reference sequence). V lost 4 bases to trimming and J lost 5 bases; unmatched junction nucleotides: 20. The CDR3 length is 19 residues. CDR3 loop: CASSPEGQGSIPKATEAFF. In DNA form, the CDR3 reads TGTGCCAGCAGCCCGGAGGGACAGGGGTCAATCCCAAAGGCGACTGAAGCTTTCTTT.

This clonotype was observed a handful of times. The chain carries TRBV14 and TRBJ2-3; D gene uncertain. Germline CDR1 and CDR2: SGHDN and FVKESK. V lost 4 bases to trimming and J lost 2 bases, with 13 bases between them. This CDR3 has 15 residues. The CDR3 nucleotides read TGTGCCAGCAGCCGAAGGCGGAGTTACACAGATACGCAGTATTTT. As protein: CASSRRRSYTDTQYF.

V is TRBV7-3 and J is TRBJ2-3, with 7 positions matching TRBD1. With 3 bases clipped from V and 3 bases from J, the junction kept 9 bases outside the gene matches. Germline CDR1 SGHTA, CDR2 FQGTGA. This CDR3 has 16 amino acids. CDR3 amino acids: CASSLSGGIGTDTQYF. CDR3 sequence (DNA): TGTGCCAGCAGCTTGTCAGGGGGTATTGGAACAGATACGCAGTATTTT.

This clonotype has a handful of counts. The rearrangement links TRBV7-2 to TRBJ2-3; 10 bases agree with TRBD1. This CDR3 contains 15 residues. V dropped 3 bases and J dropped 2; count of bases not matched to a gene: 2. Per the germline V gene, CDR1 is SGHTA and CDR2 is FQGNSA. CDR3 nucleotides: TGTGCCAGCAGCTTGGGACAGGGGTTCACAGATACGCAGTATTTT. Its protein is CASSLGQGFTDTQYF.

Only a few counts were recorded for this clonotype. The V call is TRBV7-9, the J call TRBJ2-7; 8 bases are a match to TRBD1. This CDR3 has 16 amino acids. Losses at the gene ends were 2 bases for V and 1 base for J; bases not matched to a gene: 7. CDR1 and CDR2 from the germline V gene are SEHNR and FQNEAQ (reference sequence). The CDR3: CASSLTGTGLSYEQYF. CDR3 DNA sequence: TGTGCCAGCAGCTTAACCGGGACAGGCCTATCCTACGAGCAGTACTTC. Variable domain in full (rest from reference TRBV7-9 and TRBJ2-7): DTGVSQNPRHKITKRGQNVTFRCDPISEHNRLYWYRQTLGQGPEFLTYFQNEAQLEKSRLLSDRFSAERPKGSFSTLEIQRTEQGDSAMYLCASSLTGTGLSYEQYFGPGTRLTVT.